This T cell receptor beta chain emerged from a study of graft-versus-host responses after intestinal transplantation. Whole-study context: Among the recipients, transplants were multivisceral, liver-intestinal, or isolated intestinal. Anti-thymocyte globulin induction preceded roughly 3 years of tacrolimus and steroid maintenance in all recipients. Findings and limits, study-wide: GvH clones were identified in recipient marrow, with some first appearing in ileum or blood. Early after transplant, HvG declines were associated with peak levels of circulating GvH clones.

Intraepithelial and lamina propria lymphocytes were released after the graft tissue was processed. About this clone: What it recognizes is unknown. Germline is not matched at one junction end, which may reflect a read error.

Clones were sequenced by immunoSEQ multiplex PCR, and TCRdb holds only the in-frame ones, with some missing. Counted here are 60,000 to 65,000 clones, 75% to 90% occurring once; the ten biggest clones make up more than 1.5%. This CDR3 contains 11 residues. CDR1 and CDR2 from the germline V gene are SGHAT and FQNNGV. J is TRBJ2-1 and V is TRBV11-2; D unresolved. This receptor was identified in a human patient who received an intestinal transplant, so some T cells may come from the graft donor. The sequencing here drew on ileum tissue, taken approximately 370 days after transplant. The CDR3 loop is CASSLKIRQIF. The CDR3 bases are TGTGCCAGCAGCTTAAAGATCCGTCAGATCTTC.